Listed below are T cell receptor beta chains from one sample, sequenced in a study of T cell repertoires in cytomegalovirus infection. Via MiXCR, TCRdb re-called the reads, giving one row per CDR3 protein. The sample has 100,000 or so distinct CDR3 sequences; 16% are singletons. Material: PBMCs. The receptors were gathered from a human donor in good health (CMV status not recorded). Some clones in this sample may be carry-over from other donors' samples. Each CDR3 is given with its conserved first and last residue. Fields, in order: J gene, clone size, V gene, D gene, CDR3 DNA, CDR3 protein. The D gene is left open where the match is weak. Clone sizes are given selectively: once, few, many, or a class where the clone is expanded.

>TRBJ2-1|.|TRBV9|.
TGTGCCAGCAGCCAACCTGGGACTCGCAATGAGCAGTTCTTC
CASSQPGTRNEQFF
>TRBJ1-1|.|TRBV27|TRBD1
TGTGCCAGCGCTAGGGACAGGGTCAACACTGAAGCTTTCTTT
CASARDRVNTEAFF
>TRBJ1-1|.|TRBV6-6|.
TGTGCCAGCAGTTGGAGTGAGGGAGGGGGAGCTTTCTTT
CASSWSEGGGAFF
>TRBJ1-1|many|TRBV7-2|.
TGTGCCAGCAGCTTCTCCGTCACTGAAGCTTTCTTT
CASSFSVTEAFF
>TRBJ1-6|.|TRBV20-1|.
TGCAGTGCTTTCAGACAGGCAGGCCCCCTCCACTTT
CSAFRQAGPLHF
>TRBJ2-7|.|TRBV20-1|TRBD2
TGCAGTGCTAGACGCCTTAGCGGGGACTCCTACGAGCAGTACTTC
CSARRLSGDSYEQYF
>TRBJ2-3|.|TRBV28|TRBD1
TGTGCCAGCAGTTTACCCCTCGGACAGGGGGATACGCAGTATTTT
CASSLPLGQGDTQYF
>TRBJ1-2|.|TRBV29-1|.
TGCAGCGTTGGGACTTACCGATATGGCTACACCTTC
CSVGTYRYGYTF
>TRBJ2-1|many|TRBV28|TRBD2
TGTGCCAGCAGTCGGGTGACTAGCGGGTACAATGAGCAGTTCTTC
CASSRVTSGYNEQFF
>TRBJ2-5|few|TRBV4-3|TRBD2
TGCGCCAGCAGCCAAGGACTAGCGGGTCCCCAAGAGACCCAGTACTTC
CASSQGLAGPQETQYF
>TRBJ1-1|many|TRBV7-2|.
TGTGCCAGCAGCGGGGGAGTCGAGGACAGCTTTAACACTGAAGCTTTCTTT
CASSGGVEDSFNTEAFF
>TRBJ2-5|many|TRBV10-3|TRBD2
TGTGCCAGCAAAATTAGCGGGGGGGCCCAAGAGACCCAGTACTTC
CASKISGGAQETQYF
>TRBJ2-7|.|TRBV11-2|TRBD1
TGTGCCAGCAGCTTAGATCCGGGACAGACCTACGAGCAGTACTTC
CASSLDPGQTYEQYF
>TRBJ2-1|.|TRBV3-1|TRBD2
TGTGCCAGCAGCCAAGCGAGCGGGATTCCGAACAATGAGCAGTTCTTC
CASSQASGIPNNEQFF
>TRBJ2-7|many|TRBV7-2|.
TGTGCCAGCAGCCCCGGGACGGCGCAGTACTTC
CASSPGTAQYF
>TRBJ1-1|few|TRBV20-1|.
TGCAGTGCTAGGAAGCAAGGACGCGTCGCTTTCTTT
CSARKQGRVAFF
>TRBJ2-1|many|TRBV7-3|TRBD2
TGTGCCAGCAGCTTAAGTAGCGGGGTATACAATGAGCAGTTCTTC
CASSLSSGVYNEQFF
>TRBJ2-5|once|TRBV4-2|TRBD1
TGTGCCAGCAGCCATCCCGGACAGGGGGATGAGACCCAGTACTTC
CASSHPGQGDETQYF
>TRBJ2-2|.|TRBV9|.
TGTGCCAGCACCCGAGTATCCACCGGGGAGCTGTTTTTT
CASTRVSTGELFF
>TRBJ2-6|few|TRBV29-1|.
TGCAGCGTTTCGTCCGGGGCCAACGTCCTGACTTTC
CSVSSGANVLTF